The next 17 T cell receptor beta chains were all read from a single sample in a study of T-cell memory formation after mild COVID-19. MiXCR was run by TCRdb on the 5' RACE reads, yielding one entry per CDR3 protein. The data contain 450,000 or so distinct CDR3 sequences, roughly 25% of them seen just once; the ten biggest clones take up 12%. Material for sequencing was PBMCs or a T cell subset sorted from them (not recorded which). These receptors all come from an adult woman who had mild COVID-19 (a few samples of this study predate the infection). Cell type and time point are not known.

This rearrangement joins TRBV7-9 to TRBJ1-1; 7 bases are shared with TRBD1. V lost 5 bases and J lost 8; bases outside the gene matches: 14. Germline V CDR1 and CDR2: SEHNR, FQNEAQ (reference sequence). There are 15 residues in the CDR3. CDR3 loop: CASSLLSGQKIEAFF. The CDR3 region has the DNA TGTGCCAGCAGCCTACTCTCGGGACAGAAGATAGAAGCTTTCTTT.

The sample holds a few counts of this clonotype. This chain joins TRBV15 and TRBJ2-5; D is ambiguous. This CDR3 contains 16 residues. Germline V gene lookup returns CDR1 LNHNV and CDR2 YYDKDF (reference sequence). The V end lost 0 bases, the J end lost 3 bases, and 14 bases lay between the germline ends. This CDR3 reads CATSRDEYRIKETQYF. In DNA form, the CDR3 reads TGTGCCACCAGCAGAGACGAATACCGTATCAAAGAGACCCAGTACTTC.

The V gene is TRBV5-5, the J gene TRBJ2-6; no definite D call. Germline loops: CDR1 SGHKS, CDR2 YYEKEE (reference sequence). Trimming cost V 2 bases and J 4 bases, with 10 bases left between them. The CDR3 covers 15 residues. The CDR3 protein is CASSLIVPGANVLTF. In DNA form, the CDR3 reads TGTGCCAGCAGCTTAATAGTTCCCGGGGCCAACGTCCTGACTTTC.

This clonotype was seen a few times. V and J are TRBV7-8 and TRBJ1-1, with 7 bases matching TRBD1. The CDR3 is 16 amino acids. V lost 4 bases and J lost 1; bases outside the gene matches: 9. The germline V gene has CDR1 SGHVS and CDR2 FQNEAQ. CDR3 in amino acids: CASSSRTGNSNTEAFF. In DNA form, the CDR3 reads TGTGCCAGCAGCTCTCGGACAGGCAATTCGAACACTGAAGCTTTCTTT.

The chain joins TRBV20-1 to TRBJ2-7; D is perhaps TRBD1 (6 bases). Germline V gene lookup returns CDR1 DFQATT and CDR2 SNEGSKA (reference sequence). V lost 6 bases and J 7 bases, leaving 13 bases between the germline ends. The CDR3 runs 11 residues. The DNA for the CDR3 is TGCAGTGCCGTTACAGGGCGAGAGCAGTACTTC. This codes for CSAVTGREQYF.

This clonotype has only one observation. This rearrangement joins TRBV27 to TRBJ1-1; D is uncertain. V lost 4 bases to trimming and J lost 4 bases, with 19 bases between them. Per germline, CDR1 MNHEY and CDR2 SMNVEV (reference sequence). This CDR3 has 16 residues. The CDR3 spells CASSSWVEDGVTEAFF. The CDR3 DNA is TGTGCCAGCAGTTCGTGGGTGGAAGATGGAGTCACTGAAGCTTTCTTT.

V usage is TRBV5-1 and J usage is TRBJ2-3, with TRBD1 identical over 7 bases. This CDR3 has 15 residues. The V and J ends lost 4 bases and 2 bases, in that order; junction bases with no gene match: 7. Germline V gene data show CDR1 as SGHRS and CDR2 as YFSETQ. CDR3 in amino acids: CASSGPQGFTDTQYF. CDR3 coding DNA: TGCGCCAGCAGCGGACCACAGGGGTTCACAGATACGCAGTATTTT. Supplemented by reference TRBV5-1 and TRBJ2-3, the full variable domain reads KAGVTQTPRYLIKTRGQQVTLSCSPISGHRSVSWYQQTPGQGLQFLFEYFSETQRNKGNFPGRFSGRQFSNSRSEMNVSTLELGDSALYLCASSGPQGFTDTQYFGPGTRLTVL.

The CDR3 protein is CASSLEGRAQYF. The CDR3 nucleotides are TGTGCCAGCAGTTTAGAGGGGAGGGCCCAGTACTTC. The rearrangement joins TRBV12-3 or TRBV12-4 to TRBJ2-5; 7 bases are shared with TRBD2. V was pared by 1 base and J by 9 bases, with 2 bases of the junction left unmatched. This CDR3 is built from 12 residues.

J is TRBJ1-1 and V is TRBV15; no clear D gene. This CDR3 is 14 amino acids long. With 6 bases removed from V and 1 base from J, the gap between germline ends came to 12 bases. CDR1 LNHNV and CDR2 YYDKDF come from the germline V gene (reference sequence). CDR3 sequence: CATSNSAQNTEAFF. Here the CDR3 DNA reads TGTGCCACCAGTAATTCAGCACAGAACACTGAAGCTTTCTTT.

The CDR3 loop is CSAPPAGPRLVSPLHF. CDR3 bases: TGCAGTGCCCCCCCGGCGGGACCTCGTTTGGTTTCACCCCTCCACTTT. This chain joins TRBV20-1 and TRBJ1-6, with D possibly TRBD1 on 5 matching bases. V was clipped by 6 bases and J by 9 bases, with 24 bases between them. Looked up from germline, CDR1 is DFQATT and CDR2 is SNEGSKA (reference sequence). This CDR3 spans 16 amino acids.

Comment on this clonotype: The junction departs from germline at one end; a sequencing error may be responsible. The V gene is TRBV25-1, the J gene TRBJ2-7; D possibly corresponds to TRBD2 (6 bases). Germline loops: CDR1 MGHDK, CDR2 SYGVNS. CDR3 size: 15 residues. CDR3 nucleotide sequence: TGTTCCAGCAGTGGGCCTACGAGGCGGGGCTACGAGCAGTACTTC. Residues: CSSSGPTRRGYEQYF.

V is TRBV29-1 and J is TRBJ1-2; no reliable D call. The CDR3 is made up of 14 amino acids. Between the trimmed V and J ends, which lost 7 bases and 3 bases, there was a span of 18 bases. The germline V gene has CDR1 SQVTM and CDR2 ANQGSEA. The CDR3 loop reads CSAPLTNSYYGYTF. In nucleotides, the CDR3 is TGCAGCGCCCCGCTGACGAATTCGTACTATGGCTACACCTTC.

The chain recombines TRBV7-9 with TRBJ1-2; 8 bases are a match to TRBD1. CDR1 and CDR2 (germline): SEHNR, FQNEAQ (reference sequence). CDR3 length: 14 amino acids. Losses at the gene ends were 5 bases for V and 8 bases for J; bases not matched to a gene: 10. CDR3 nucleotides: TGTGCCAGCAGCAAACCGACAGGGGTTCGGGGCTACACCTTC. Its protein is CASSKPTGVRGYTF.

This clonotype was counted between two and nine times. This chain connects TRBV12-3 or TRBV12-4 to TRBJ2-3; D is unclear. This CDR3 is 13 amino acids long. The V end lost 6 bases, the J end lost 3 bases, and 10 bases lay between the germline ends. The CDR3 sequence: CASSSIGTDTQYF. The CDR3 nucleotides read TGTGCCAGCAGCTCGATAGGGACAGATACGCAGTATTTT.

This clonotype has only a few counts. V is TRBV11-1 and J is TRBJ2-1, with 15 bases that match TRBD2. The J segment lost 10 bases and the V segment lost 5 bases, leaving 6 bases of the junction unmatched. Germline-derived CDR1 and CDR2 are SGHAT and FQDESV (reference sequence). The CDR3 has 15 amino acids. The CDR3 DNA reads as TGTGCCAGCAGCCCAGGACTAGCGGGGGGGCGAGAGCAGTTCTTC. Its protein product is CASSPGLAGGREQFF.

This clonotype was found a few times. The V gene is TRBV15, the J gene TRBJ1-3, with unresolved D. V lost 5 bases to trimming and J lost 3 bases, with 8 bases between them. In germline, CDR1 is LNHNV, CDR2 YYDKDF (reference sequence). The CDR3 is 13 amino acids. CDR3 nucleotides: TGTGCCACCAGCCGAGTTCTTGGAAACACCATATATTTT. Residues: CATSRVLGNTIYF.

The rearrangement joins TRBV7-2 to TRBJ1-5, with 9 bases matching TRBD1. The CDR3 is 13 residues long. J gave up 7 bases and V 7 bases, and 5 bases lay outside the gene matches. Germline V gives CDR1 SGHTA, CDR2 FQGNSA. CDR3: CASNWDRDQPQHF. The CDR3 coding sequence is TGTGCCAGCAACTGGGACAGGGACCAGCCCCAGCATTTT. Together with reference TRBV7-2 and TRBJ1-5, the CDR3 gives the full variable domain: GAGVSQSPSNKVTEKGKDVELRCDPISGHTALYWYRQSLGQGLEFLIYFQGNSAPDKSGLPSDRFSAERTGGSVSTLTIQRTQQEDSAVYLCASNWDRDQPQHFGDGTRLSIL.